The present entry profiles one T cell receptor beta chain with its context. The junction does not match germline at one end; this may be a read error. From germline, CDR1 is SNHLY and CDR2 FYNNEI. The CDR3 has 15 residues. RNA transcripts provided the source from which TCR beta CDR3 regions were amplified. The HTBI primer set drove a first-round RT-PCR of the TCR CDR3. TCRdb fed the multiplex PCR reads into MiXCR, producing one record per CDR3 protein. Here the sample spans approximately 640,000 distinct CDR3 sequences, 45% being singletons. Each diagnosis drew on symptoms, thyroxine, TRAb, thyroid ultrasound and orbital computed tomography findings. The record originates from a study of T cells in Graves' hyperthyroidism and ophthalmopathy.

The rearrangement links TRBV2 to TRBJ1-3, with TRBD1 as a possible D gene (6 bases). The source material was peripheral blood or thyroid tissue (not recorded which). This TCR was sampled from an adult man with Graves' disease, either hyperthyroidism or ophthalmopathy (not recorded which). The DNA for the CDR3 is TGTGCCATCAGTGAGGACAGTATCTATGGCTACACCATATATTTT. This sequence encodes CAISEDSIYGYTIYF.